These 27 T cell receptor beta chains share one sample of origin, sequenced in a study of Graves' ophthalmopathy and Graves' hyperthyroidism. The authors amplified TCR beta CDR3 regions from RNA transcripts. The first-round RT-PCR employed HTBI primers together with the Qiagen OneStep RT-PCR kit. A multiplex PCR was then performed as the second round. Each CDR3 protein is one row after TCRdb ran MiXCR on the multiplex PCR reads. The sample holds about 600,000 distinct CDR3 sequences; under 45% are singletons and the top ten take about 4%. Sequenced sample: peripheral blood or thyroid tissue (not recorded which). These receptors all come from an adult man with Graves' hyperthyroidism.

The genes are TRBV9 and TRBJ2-7, with D possibly TRBD2 on 6 matching bases. This CDR3 spans 15 amino acids. The ends were cut back, 5 bases at V and 3 bases at J, with 18 bases in the middle. Germline-derived CDR1 and CDR2 are SGDLS and YYNGEE. The CDR3 nucleotides are TGTGCCAGCAGTCCCCCGGAGGGACGGGACTACGAGCAGTACTTC. It encodes CASSPPEGRDYEQYF.

V and J are TRBV14 and TRBJ1-1; a possible D gene is TRBD1 (6 bases). V was clipped by 0 bases and J by 1 base, with 18 bases between them. This CDR3 has 18 residues. Germline V gene sequence: CDR1 SGHDN, CDR2 FVKESK. CDR3: CASSQELTWGGQNTEAFF. Written as DNA, the CDR3 is TGTGCCAGCAGCCAAGAACTAACTTGGGGGGGCCAGAACACTGAAGCTTTCTTT.

Regarding this clonotype: The germline gene is not matched at one end of the junction; a read error may be the cause. This chain links TRBV12-3 or TRBV12-4 with TRBJ2-2; possible D gene TRBD2, 5 bases. The CDR3 is 14 amino acids. CDR3 in DNA: TGTGCCAGCAGCCAAGATCGGGCGCCCGGGGAGCCGTTTTTT. This sequence encodes CASSQDRAPGEPFF.

This chain links TRBV7-3 with TRBJ2-7; 8 bases match TRBD2. This CDR3 has 15 residues. CDR1 is SGHTA, CDR2 FQGTGA, per germline. J lost 7 bases, V lost 3 bases, and 11 bases had no gene match. The CDR3 spells CASSLRGAGFHEQYF. The CDR3 region has the DNA TGTGCCAGCAGCTTGCGGGGGGCCGGTTTCCATGAGCAGTACTTC.

This clonotype appeared many times. This rearrangement joins TRBV6-5 to TRBJ1-1; D is unresolved. CDR1 is MNHEY, CDR2 SVGAGI, per germline. The V end lost 2 bases, the J end lost 5 bases, and 12 bases lay between the germline ends. The CDR3 has 14 residues. The CDR3 nucleotides are TGTGCCAGCAGTTACGCTTACGTAGGGACTGAAGCTTTCTTT. Protein sequence: CASSYAYVGTEAFF.

The J gene is TRBJ1-2, the V gene TRBV6-5; D possibly corresponds to TRBD1 (5 bases). V lost 0 bases to trimming and J lost 7 bases, with 24 bases between them. Germline loops: CDR1 MNHEY, CDR2 SVGAGI. The CDR3 length is 18 residues. CDR3 sequence: CASSYSREGQGDDCGYTF. CDR3 DNA: TGTGCCAGCAGTTACTCTCGGGAGGGGCAGGGCGATGACTGTGGCTACACCTTC.

This clonotype was picked up many times. This chain links TRBV15 with TRBJ2-7, with D tentatively TRBD2 (5 bases). With 3 bases removed from V and 0 bases from J, the gap between germline ends came to 9 bases. The germline V gene encodes CDR1 LNHNV and CDR2 YYDKDF (reference sequence). The CDR3 runs to 14 residues. The CDR3: CATSSGGSSYEQYF. The CDR3 nucleotides read TGTGCCACCAGCAGTGGAGGAAGCTCCTACGAGCAGTACTTC. Full variable domain (missing parts from reference TRBV15 and TRBJ2-7): DAMVIQNPRYQVTQFGKPVTLSCSQTLNHNVMYWYQQKSSQAPKLLFHYYDKDFNNEADTPDNFQSRRPNTSFCFLDIRSPGLGDTAMYLCATSSGGSSYEQYFGPGTRLTVT.

This clonotype was detected many times. The chain is built from TRBV24-1 and TRBJ2-7; TRBD2 might be the D (6 bases). V lost 5 bases and J lost 2, with 12 bases in between. CDR3 length: 14 residues. Germline V gene data show CDR1 as KGHDR and CDR2 as SFDVKD. The CDR3 reads CATSGGGEPYEQYF. CDR3 bases: TGTGCCACCAGTGGAGGAGGGGAACCCTACGAGCAGTACTTC.

This clonotype was observed a handful of times. CDR3 sequence: CASSQEGGGSGNQPQHF. The CDR3 bases are TGCGCCAGCAGCCAAGAAGGAGGGGGGTCTGGCAATCAGCCCCAGCATTTT. V gene TRBV4-1 combines with J gene TRBJ1-5, with D perhaps matching TRBD1 (6 bases). V was cut by 0 bases and J by 2 bases, with 14 bases left in between. The CDR3 sequence is 17 residues long. Germline V lookup: CDR1 MGHRA, CDR2 YSYEKL.

V gene TRBV6-1 combines with J gene TRBJ1-5, with no clear D. This CDR3 is built from 16 residues. Trimming cost V 5 bases and J 0 bases, with 14 bases left between them. Per germline, CDR1 MNHNS and CDR2 SASEGT. The CDR3 sequence: CASSPDGFYSNQPQHF. The CDR3 DNA sequence: TGTGCCAGCAGTCCGGACGGATTTTATAGCAATCAGCCCCAGCATTTT.

This clonotype was seen a few times. Germline is not matched at one junction end, which may reflect a read error. For the CDR3, the DNA is TGCGCCAGCAGCCAACCCGACAGGGGGCCGGACACCGGGGAGCTGTTTTTT. This translates into CASSQPDRGPDTGELFF. The chain recombines TRBV7-9 with TRBJ2-2; 10 bases agree with TRBD1. The germline V gene has CDR1 SEHNR and CDR2 FQNEAQ (reference sequence). The CDR3 runs 17 residues. Variable domain in full (rest from reference TRBV7-9 and TRBJ2-2): DTGVSQNPRHKITKRGQNVTFRCDPISEHNRLYWYRQTLGQGPEFLTYFQNEAQLEKSRLLSDRFSAERPKGSFSTLEIQRTEQGDSAMYLCASSQPDRGPDTGELFFGEGSRLTVL.

The chain links TRBV5-1 to TRBJ2-7; 7 bases map to TRBD1. The trim removed 3 bases at V and 4 bases at J, leaving 10 bases unmatched. Germline assignment: CDR1 SGHRS and CDR2 YFSETQ. This CDR3 has 15 residues. The chain's CDR3 is CASSSPTGTEYEQYF. The CDR3 bases are TGCGCCAGCAGCTCACCTACCGGGACAGAATACGAGCAGTACTTC.

This clonotype was recorded at least ten times. DNA of the CDR3: TGCAGTGCTAGAGATGTTGTTCGGGGACAGGGGACTGGGGCCAACGTCCTGACTTTC. Translated: CSARDVVRGQGTGANVLTF. The chain couples TRBV20-1 to TRBJ2-6; 10 positions match TRBD1. The germline gives CDR1 DFQATT, CDR2 SNEGSKA (reference sequence). Losses at the gene ends were 0 bases for V and 2 bases for J; bases not matched to a gene: 10. The CDR3 totals 19 residues.

This clonotype has ten or more counts. The genes are TRBV29-1 and TRBJ1-4, with D perhaps matching TRBD1 (6 bases). Germline V gives CDR1 SQVTM, CDR2 ANQGSEA. Trimming shortened V by 7 bases and J by 6 bases, and 15 bases separated the two germline ends. The CDR3 covers 13 residues. The CDR3 DNA follows: TGCAGCGCGGTAGGGGGGGCGCATGAAAAACTGTTTTTT. Amino acid sequence: CSAVGGAHEKLFF.

This clonotype was seen a handful of times. V usage is TRBV4-1 and J usage is TRBJ1-1, with D perhaps TRBD1 (6 bases). The CDR3 covers 16 residues. Germline CDR1 and CDR2: MGHRA and YSYEKL. The V gene lost 5 bases and the J gene lost 4 bases, with 20 bases spanning the gap. The CDR3 loop reads CASSYEERGASTEAFF. In nucleotides, the CDR3 is TGCGCCAGCAGCTACGAAGAACGGGGGGCTAGCACTGAAGCTTTCTTT.

V is TRBV7-3 and J is TRBJ1-1; 10 bases are a match to TRBD1. Germline V lookup: CDR1 SGHTA, CDR2 FQGTGA. With V trimmed by 1 base and J by 3 bases, 8 bases remained unmatched. The CDR3 is 17 residues long. As DNA, the CDR3 is TGTGCCAGCAGCTTAAAAGGGACCGGGACAGGGGACACTGAAGCTTTCTTT. Translation: CASSLKGTGTGDTEAFF.

This chain joins TRBV28 and TRBJ2-7; D remains unclear. The CDR3 has 16 amino acids. The V gene's germline CDR1 is MDHEN and CDR2 SYDVKM. V was pared by 3 bases and J by 2 bases, with 17 bases between. The CDR3 protein is CASSFNPTETTYEQYF. CDR3 bases: TGTGCCAGCAGTTTTAATCCTACCGAAACCACCTACGAGCAGTACTTC.

About this clonotype: A read error may account for a junction end that differs from germline. The rearrangement links TRBV15 to TRBJ1-1; no clear D gene. This CDR3 region has 14 residues. CDR1 and CDR2 (germline): LNHNV, YYDKDF (reference sequence). The CDR3 DNA sequence: TGTGCCGTACAATGGGCCGGGATGAGCACTGAAGCCTTCTTT. This translates into CAVQWAGMSTEAFF.

This chain connects TRBV20-1 to TRBJ2-7, with no clear D. The CDR3 loop spans 12 amino acids. V gave up 0 bases and J gave up 6 bases, with 9 bases separating them. CDR1 is DFQATT, CDR2 SNEGSKA, per germline (reference sequence). CDR3 loop: CSARDGAREQYF. The CDR3 DNA reads TGCAGTGCTAGAGACGGAGCACGCGAGCAGTACTTC.

V gene TRBV24-1 combines with J gene TRBJ2-5, with TRBD2 identical over 7 bases. The germline CDR1 and CDR2 sequences are KGHDR and SFDVKD. Losses at the gene ends were 5 bases for V and 5 bases for J; bases not matched to a gene: 10. This CDR3 has 15 residues. The CDR3 sequence is CATSALIAGRETQYF. The CDR3, as DNA: TGTGCCACCAGTGCCTTAATAGCGGGTCGGGAGACCCAGTACTTC.

Concerning this clonotype itself: With a much larger clone just one base away, this may be a read error. The chain has TRBV20-1 and TRBJ2-2; 7 positions match TRBD2. This CDR3 has 14 residues. Germline CDR1 reads DFQATT; CDR2 reads SNEGSKA (reference sequence). The V gene end was trimmed by 3 bases and the J gene end by 5 bases; junction bases not matched to a gene: 6. For the CDR3, the DNA is TGCAGTGCTAGCGGTCTAGCGGTTACCGGGGAGCTGTTTTTT. Protein product: CSASGLAVTGELFF.

V gene TRBV7-2 combines with J gene TRBJ2-7; 11 bases line up with TRBD1. This CDR3 is built from 15 residues. Germline V CDR1 and CDR2: SGHTA, FQGNSA. The V gene end was trimmed by 5 bases and the J gene end by 3 bases; junction bases not matched to a gene: 6. The CDR3 coding sequence is TGTGCCAGCAGCAATACCGGGACAGGGGGCTACGAGCAGTACTTC. This codes for CASSNTGTGGYEQYF.

Of note for this clonotype: A read error may explain this, as a much larger clone is one base away. The genes are TRBV7-2 and TRBJ1-2; 7 bases align to TRBD1. From germline, CDR1 is SGHTA and CDR2 FQGNSA. There are 14 residues in the CDR3. V lost 3 bases and J lost 7; bases outside the gene matches: 8. The CDR3 region is CASSLRTGAAGYTF. The CDR3 bases are TGTGCCAGCAGCTTGAGAACAGGGGCTGCTGGCTACACCTTC.

This clonotype came up many times. The V and J genes are TRBV7-9 and TRBJ1-5; 12 bases agree with TRBD1. Germline CDR1 reads SEHNR; CDR2 reads FQNEAQ (reference sequence). The CDR3 spans 15 residues. V was pared by 4 bases and J by 7 bases, with 5 bases of the junction left unmatched. The CDR3 spells CASSSKGQGAQPQHF. CDR3 bases: TGTGCCAGCAGCTCCAAGGGACAGGGGGCCCAGCCCCAGCATTTT.

The V call is TRBV14, the J call TRBJ2-5; 13 bases are shared with TRBD2. Germline CDR1 reads SGHDN; CDR2 reads FVKESK. J was trimmed by 5 bases and V by 4 bases; bases with no gene match: 7. CDR3 length: 16 amino acids. Written as DNA, the CDR3 is TGTGCCAGCAGCCCACCGGGACTAGCGGGAACGGAGACCCAGTACTTC. It codes for CASSPPGLAGTETQYF.

The chain links TRBV7-9 to TRBJ2-5, with TRBD2 as a possible D gene (5 bases). Germline CDR1 SEHNR, CDR2 FQNEAQ (reference sequence). The length of the CDR3 is 13 residues. Deletions cut 8 bases from V and 11 bases from J, with 21 bases between. The CDR3 DNA is TGTGCCAGCCGCCGACAAACTAGAGATACGCAGTACTTC. Amino acids: CASRRQTRDTQYF.

There are many counts of this clonotype. V is TRBV12-3 or TRBV12-4 and J is TRBJ1-3, with D perhaps matching TRBD1 (5 bases). This CDR3 contains 15 residues. V was trimmed by 6 bases and J by 0 bases, leaving 12 bases between them. DNA for the CDR3: TGTGCCAGCAGGACCCCGGGGGGCTCTGGAAACACCATATATTTT. This codes for CASRTPGGSGNTIYF.